Below, one T cell receptor (beta chain) is given with its context. Its antigen is undetermined. Across several immunoSEQ plates, the genomic DNA of each subset was split evenly. The assay was immunoSEQ multiplex PCR, and TCRdb's table has in-frame clones only and misses some. The profile covers 500,000 or so clones, with about 96% appearing a single time and under 0.065% taken by the ten largest. The data belong to a study of shared clonotypes between healthy human individuals. Study results and caveats: In this cohort, only blood was sampled, and tissue repertoires likely differ. A generally larger estimated richness was seen in naive subsets than in memory subsets.

V gave up 1 base and J gave up 1 base, with 10 bases separating them. CDR1 is MNHNY and CDR2 is SVGAGI in the germline V gene (reference sequence). The CDR3 has 15 residues. V gene TRBV6-6 combines with J gene TRBJ1-1, with D possibly being TRBD1 (5 bases). The sequence was collected from a woman under 40 in good health. Sequencing input: naive CD4+ T cells sorted from blood. Subset: CD45RA+ positively selected. The CDR3 bases are TGTGCCAGCAGTTACTGGGGGGGTTCGAACACTGAAGCTTTCTTT. Residues: CASSYWGGSNTEAFF.